This TCR beta chain was documented in a study of blood T cell repertoires in COVID-19. Measured with immunoSEQ multiplex PCR; TCRdb has only the in-frame clones, and not every one. The sample holds about 130,000 clones, roughly four fifths seen once. CDR1 is MGHDK and CDR2 is SYGVNS in the germline V gene. With V trimmed by 2 bases and J by 7 bases, 6 bases remained unmatched. The CDR3 runs to 16 residues. Material: peripheral blood. The rearrangement uses TRBV25-1 and TRBJ2-1, with 12 bases identical to TRBD2. The receptor was derived from a man aged 25-45 years with COVID-19, enrolled during active disease. CDR3 in amino acids: CASSERRTSGKNEQFF. The CDR3 region has the DNA TGTGCCAGCAGTGAAAGGAGGACTAGCGGGAAAAATGAGCAGTTCTTC.